The 3 T cell receptor beta chains reported below all come from one sample, sequenced in a study of CD8+CD57+ T cells in acquired aplastic anemia. The template used for profiling TCR beta VDJ and CDR3 was genomic DNA. TCRdb reprocessed the reads via MiXCR and lists one record per CDR3 protein. The table shows approximately 70,000 distinct CDR3 sequences, with 45% to 70% occurring only once. The material sequenced was sorted CD4+, CD8+, or CD8+CD57+ T cells (not recorded which) from PBMCs. The origin of the receptors is a human donor in good health, serving as a control.

The chain uses TRBV19 and TRBJ1-2; no firm D call. The CDR3 spans 11 residues. In germline, CDR1 is LNHDA, CDR2 SQIVND (reference sequence). V lost 1 base to trimming and J lost 12 bases, with 9 bases between them. The CDR3 nucleotides are TGTGCCAGTAGTATAGGGGCTAGCAACACCTTC. Its translation is CASSIGASNTF.

On this clonotype: This may stem from a read error, because a much larger clone lies one nucleotide away. This chain links TRBV24-1 with TRBJ1-1; 10 bases agree with TRBD1. Per germline, CDR1 KGHDR and CDR2 SFDVKD. The CDR3 loop spans 14 amino acids. The CDR3 sequence: CASSSRQGATEAFF. The CDR3 nucleotides read TGTGCCAGCAGTTCGAGACAGGGGGCCACTGAAGCTTTCTTT.

This chain joins TRBV5-8 and TRBJ1-6, with D possibly matching TRBD1 (5 bases). Trimming took 4 bases from V and 10 from J, leaving 18 bases between them. CDR3 length: 15 residues. Per germline, CDR1 SGHTS and CDR2 YDEGEE. This CDR3 reads CASSARGQGGSPLHF. The DNA of the CDR3 is TGTGCCAGCAGCGCCCGCGGGCAGGGAGGCTCACCCCTCCACTTT.